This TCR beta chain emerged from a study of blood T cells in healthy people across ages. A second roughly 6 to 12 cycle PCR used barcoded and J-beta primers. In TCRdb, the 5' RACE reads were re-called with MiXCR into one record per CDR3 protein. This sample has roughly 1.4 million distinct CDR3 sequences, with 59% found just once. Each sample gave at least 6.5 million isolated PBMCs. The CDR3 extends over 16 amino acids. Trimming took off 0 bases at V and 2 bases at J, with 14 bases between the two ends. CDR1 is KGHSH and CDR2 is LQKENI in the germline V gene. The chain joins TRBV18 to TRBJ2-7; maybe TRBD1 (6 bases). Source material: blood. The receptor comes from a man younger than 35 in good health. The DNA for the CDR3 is TGTGCCAGCTCACCACCGGCCCGGGCAGGGGCCTACGAGCAGTACTTC. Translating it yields CASSPPARAGAYEQYF.